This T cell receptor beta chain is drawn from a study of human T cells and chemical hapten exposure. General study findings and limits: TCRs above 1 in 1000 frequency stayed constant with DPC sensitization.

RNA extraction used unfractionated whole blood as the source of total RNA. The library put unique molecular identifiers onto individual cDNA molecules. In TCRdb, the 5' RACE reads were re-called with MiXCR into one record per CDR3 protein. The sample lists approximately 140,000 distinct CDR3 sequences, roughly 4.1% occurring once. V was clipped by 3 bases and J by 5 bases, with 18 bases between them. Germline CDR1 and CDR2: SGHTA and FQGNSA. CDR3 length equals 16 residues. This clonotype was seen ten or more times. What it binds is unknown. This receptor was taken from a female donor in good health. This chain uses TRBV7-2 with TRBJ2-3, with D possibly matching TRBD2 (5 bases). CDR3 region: CASSFLPGSPGDTQYF. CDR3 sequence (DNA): TGTGCCAGCAGCTTCTTACCGGGATCCCCGGGAGATACGCAGTATTTT.